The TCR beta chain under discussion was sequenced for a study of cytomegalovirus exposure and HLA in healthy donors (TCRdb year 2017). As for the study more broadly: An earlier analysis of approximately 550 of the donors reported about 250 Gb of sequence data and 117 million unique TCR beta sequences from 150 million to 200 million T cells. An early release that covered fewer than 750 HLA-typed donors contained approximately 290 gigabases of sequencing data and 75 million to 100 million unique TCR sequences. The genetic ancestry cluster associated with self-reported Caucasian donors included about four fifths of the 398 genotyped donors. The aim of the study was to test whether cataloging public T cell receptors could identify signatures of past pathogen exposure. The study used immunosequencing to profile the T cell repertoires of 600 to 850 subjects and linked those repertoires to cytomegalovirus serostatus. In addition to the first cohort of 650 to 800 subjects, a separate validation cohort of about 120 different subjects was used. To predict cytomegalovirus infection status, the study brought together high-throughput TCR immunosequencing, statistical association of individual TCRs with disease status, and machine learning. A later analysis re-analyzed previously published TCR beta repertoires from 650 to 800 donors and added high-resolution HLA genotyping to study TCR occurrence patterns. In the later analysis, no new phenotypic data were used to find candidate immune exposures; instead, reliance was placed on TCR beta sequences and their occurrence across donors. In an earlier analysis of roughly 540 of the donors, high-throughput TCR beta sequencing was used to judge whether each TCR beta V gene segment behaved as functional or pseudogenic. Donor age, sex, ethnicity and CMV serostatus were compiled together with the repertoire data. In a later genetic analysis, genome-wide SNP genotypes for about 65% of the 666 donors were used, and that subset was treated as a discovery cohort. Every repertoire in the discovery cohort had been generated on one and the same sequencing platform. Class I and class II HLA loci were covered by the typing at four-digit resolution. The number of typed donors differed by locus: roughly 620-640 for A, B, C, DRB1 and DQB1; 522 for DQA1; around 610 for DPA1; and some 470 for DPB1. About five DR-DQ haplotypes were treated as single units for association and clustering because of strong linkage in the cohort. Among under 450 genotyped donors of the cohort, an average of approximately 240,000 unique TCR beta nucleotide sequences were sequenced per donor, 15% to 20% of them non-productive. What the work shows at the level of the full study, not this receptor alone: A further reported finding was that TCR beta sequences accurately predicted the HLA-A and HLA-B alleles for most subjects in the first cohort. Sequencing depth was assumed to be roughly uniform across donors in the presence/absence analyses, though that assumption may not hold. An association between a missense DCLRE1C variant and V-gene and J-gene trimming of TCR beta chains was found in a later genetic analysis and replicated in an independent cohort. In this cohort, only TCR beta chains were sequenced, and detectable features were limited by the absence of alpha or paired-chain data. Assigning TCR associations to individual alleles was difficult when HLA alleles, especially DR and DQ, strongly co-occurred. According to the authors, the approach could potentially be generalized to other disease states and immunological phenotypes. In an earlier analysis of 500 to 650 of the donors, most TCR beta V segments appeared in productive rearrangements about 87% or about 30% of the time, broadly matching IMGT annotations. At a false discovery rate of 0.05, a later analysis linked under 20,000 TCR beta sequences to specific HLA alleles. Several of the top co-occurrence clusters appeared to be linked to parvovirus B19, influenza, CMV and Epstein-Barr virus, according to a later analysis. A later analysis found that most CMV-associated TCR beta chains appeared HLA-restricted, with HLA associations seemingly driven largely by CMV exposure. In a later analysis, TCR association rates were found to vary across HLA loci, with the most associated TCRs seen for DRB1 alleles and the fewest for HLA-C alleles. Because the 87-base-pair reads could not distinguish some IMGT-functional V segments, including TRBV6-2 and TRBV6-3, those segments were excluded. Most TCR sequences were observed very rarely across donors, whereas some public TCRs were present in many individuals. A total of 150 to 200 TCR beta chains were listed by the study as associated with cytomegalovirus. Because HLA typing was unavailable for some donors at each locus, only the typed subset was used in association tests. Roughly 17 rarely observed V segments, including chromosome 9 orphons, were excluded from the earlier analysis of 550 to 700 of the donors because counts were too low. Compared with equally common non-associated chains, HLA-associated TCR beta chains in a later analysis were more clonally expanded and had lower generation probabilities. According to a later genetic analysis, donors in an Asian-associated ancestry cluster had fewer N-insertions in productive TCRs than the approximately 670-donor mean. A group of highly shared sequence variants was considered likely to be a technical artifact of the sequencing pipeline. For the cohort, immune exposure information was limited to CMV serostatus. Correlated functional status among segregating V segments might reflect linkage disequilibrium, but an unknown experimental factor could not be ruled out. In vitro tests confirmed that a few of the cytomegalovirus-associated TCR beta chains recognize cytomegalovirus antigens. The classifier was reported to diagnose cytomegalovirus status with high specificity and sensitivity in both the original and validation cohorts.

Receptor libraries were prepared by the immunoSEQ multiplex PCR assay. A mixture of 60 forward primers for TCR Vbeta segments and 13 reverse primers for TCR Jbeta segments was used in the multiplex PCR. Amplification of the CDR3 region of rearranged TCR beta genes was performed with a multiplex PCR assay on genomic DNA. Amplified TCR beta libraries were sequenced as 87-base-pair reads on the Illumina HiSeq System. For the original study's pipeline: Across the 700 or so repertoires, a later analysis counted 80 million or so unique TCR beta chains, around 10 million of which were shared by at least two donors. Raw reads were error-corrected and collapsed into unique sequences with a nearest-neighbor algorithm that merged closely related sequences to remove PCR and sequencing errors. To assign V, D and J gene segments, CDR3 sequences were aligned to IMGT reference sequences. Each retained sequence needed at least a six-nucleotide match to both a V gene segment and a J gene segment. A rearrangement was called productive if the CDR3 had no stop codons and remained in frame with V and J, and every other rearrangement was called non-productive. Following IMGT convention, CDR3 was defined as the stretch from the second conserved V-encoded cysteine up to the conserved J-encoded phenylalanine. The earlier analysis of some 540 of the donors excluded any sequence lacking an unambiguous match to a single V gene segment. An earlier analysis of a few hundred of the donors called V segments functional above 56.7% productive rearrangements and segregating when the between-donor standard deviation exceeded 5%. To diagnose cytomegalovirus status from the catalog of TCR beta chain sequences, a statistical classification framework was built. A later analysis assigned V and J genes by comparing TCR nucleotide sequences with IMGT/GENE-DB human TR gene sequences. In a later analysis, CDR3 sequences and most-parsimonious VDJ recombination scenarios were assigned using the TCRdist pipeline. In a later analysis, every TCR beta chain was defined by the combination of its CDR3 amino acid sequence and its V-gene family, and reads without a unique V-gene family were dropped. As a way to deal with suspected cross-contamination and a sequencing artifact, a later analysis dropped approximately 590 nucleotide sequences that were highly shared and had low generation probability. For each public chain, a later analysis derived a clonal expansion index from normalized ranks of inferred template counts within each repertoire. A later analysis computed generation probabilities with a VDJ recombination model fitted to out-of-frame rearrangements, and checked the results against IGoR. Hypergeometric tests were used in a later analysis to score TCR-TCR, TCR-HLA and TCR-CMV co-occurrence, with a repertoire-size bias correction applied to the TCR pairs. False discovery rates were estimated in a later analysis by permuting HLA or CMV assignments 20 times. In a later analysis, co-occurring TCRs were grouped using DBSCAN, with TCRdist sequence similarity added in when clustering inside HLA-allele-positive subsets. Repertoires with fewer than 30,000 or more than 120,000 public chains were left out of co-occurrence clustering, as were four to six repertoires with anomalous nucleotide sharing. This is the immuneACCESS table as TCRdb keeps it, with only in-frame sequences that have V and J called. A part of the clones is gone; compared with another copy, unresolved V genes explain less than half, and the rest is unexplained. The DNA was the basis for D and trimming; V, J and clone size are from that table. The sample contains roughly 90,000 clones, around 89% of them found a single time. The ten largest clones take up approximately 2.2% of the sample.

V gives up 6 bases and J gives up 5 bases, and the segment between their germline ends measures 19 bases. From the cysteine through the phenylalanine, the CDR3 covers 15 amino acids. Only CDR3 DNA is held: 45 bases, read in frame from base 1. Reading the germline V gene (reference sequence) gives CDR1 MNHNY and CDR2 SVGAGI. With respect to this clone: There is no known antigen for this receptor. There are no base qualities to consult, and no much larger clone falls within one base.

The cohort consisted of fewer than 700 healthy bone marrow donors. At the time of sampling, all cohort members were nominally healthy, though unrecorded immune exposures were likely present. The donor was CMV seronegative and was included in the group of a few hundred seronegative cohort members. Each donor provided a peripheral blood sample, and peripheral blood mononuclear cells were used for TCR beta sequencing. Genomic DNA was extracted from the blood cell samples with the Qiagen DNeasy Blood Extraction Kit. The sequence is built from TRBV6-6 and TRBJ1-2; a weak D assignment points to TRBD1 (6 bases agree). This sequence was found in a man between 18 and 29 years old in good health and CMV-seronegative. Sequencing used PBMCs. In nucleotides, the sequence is TGTGCCAGCAGCCCCAGGACAGATTACGAGTATGGCTACACCTTC. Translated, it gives CASSPRTDYEYGYTF.